These 15 T cell receptor beta chains were sequenced from one sample in a study of cytomegalovirus exposure and HLA in healthy donors. The PCR was carried out with 60 Vbeta primers and 13 Jbeta primers. Clones were sequenced by immunoSEQ multiplex PCR, and TCRdb holds only the in-frame ones, with some missing. The data contain approximately 75,000 clones, around 82% of them singletons. Sequenced input: PBMCs. These receptors were obtained from a male donor in good health and CMV-seronegative.

CDR3 sequence reads: CASSAPSGIPTDTQYF. The CDR3 DNA is TGTGCCAGCAGCGCACCTAGCGGGATCCCCACAGATACGCAGTATTTT. This chain connects TRBV9 to TRBJ2-3; TRBD2 aligns across 9 bases. CDR3 length equals 16 residues. Trimming cost V 3 bases and J 2 bases; bases outside gene matches: 7. Germline values: CDR1 SGDLS, CDR2 YYNGEE.

The chain is built from TRBV19 and TRBJ1-2; D remains ambiguous. From germline, CDR1 is LNHDA and CDR2 SQIVND (reference sequence). CDR3 length: 12 residues. With 4 bases removed from V and 4 bases from J, the gap between germline ends came to 7 bases. CDR3 sequence reads: CASSSHTYGYTF. CDR3 coding DNA: TGTGCCAGTAGTAGTCACACCTATGGCTACACCTTC. Based on the CDR3 plus reference TRBV19 and TRBJ1-2, the full variable domain is DGGITQSPKYLFRKEGQNVTLSCEQNLNHDAMYWYRQDPGQGLRLIYYSQIVNDFQKGDIAEGYSVSREKKESFPLTVTSAQKNPTAFYLCASSSHTYGYTFGSGTRLTVV.

This clone was detected only a few times. V is TRBV5-1 and J is TRBJ1-1; 10 nucleotides agree with TRBD1. The CDR3 is 14 amino acids. The germline V gene has CDR1 SGHRS and CDR2 YFSETQ. V was pared by 3 bases and J by 3 bases, with 2 bases of the junction left unmatched. The CDR3 loop is CASSSTGGHTEAFF. CDR3 DNA sequence: TGCGCCAGCAGCTCGACAGGGGGCCACACTGAAGCTTTCTTT. Together with reference TRBV5-1 and TRBJ1-1, the CDR3 gives the full variable domain: KAGVTQTPRYLIKTRGQQVTLSCSPISGHRSVSWYQQTPGQGLQFLFEYFSETQRNKGNFPGRFSGRQFSNSRSEMNVSTLELGDSALYLCASSSTGGHTEAFFGQGTRLTVV.

This chain joins TRBV4-3 and TRBJ2-2, with TRBD2 matching over 13 bases. The CDR3 contains 18 residues. The germline CDR1 and CDR2 sequences are LGHNA and YSLEER. The V gene end was trimmed by 0 bases and the J gene end by 6 bases; junction bases not matched to a gene: 7. CDR3 bases: TGCGCCAGCAGCCAAGATAGAGCAACTAGCGGGGGGGCCGGGGAGCTGTTTTTT. Translated, it gives CASSQDRATSGGAGELFF.

This clone has just a few counts. This rearrangement joins TRBV28 to TRBJ1-4, with TRBD1 as a possible D gene (5 bases). The V end was cut by 4 bases, the J end by 5 bases, with 14 bases between. The CDR3 totals 15 residues. Per germline, CDR1 MDHEN and CDR2 SYDVKM. CDR3 in amino acids: CASSSPLGANEKLFF. The CDR3 nucleotides are TGTGCCAGCAGTTCCCCCTTAGGGGCCAATGAAAAACTGTTTTTT.

V is TRBV2 and J is TRBJ2-7; a weak D match, TRBD2 (6 bases). The CDR3 has 14 residues. Germline CDR1 and CDR2: SNHLY and FYNNEI. V lost 0 bases and J 4 bases, leaving 10 bases between the germline ends. For the CDR3, the DNA is TGTGCCAGCAGTGAAGCGGGGGGTCTATACGAGCAGTACTTC. Residues: CASSEAGGLYEQYF.

The J gene is TRBJ1-5, the V gene TRBV18; D unclear. This CDR3 region has 12 residues. V lost 3 bases, J lost 8 bases, and 8 bases lay in between. The germline V gene encodes CDR1 KGHSH and CDR2 LQKENI. Here the CDR3 reads CASSPGREPQHF. In DNA, the CDR3 is TGTGCCAGCTCACCCGGTCGGGAGCCCCAGCATTTT.

The rearrangement links TRBV4-2 to TRBJ2-1; TRBD2 agrees at 13 bases. The V gene end was trimmed by 0 bases and the J gene end by 14 bases; junction bases not matched to a gene: 4. This CDR3 has 14 amino acids. Germline loops: CDR1 LGHNA, CDR2 YNFKEQ. The CDR3 is CASSQDTSGGAKFF. Written as DNA, the CDR3 is TGTGCCAGCAGCCAAGATACTAGCGGGGGGGCTAAGTTCTTC.

This clone was seen a few times. V usage is TRBV6-1 and J usage is TRBJ2-7, with TRBD1 matching over 8 bases. The CDR3 spans 14 residues. V was clipped by 4 bases and J by 9 bases; unmatched bases: 11. Germline loops: CDR1 MNHNS, CDR2 SASEGT. The CDR3 nucleotides read TGTGCCAGCAGTGTAGGACAGGGAGTGGAGGCGCAGTACTTC. Protein: CASSVGQGVEAQYF.

The rearrangement links TRBV29-1 to TRBJ1-3; D is uncertain. The V gene lost 0 bases and the J gene lost 2 bases, with 11 bases spanning the gap. There are 15 residues in the CDR3. Germline values: CDR1 SQVTM, CDR2 ANQGSEA. In DNA, the CDR3 is TGCAGCGTTGAAGATCCGGGGTACCCTGGAAACACCATATATTTT. Its protein product is CSVEDPGYPGNTIYF.

V and J are TRBV5-6 and TRBJ1-5; D is undetermined. The length of the CDR3 is 11 residues. Germline V lookup: CDR1 SGHDT, CDR2 YYEEEE. With 3 bases removed from V and 9 bases from J, the gap between germline ends came to 7 bases. The CDR3 DNA sequence: TGTGCCAGCAGCTCCGGAGGGCCCCAGCATTTT. This sequence encodes CASSSGGPQHF.

To note about this clone: This is likely a read error, given that the CDR3 carries no conserved phenylalanine or tryptophan at its end. The chain is built from TRBV5-1 and TRBJ1-2; tentative D call: TRBD1 (5 bases). Between the trimmed V and J ends, which lost 2 bases and 8 bases, there was a span of 19 bases. There are 15 residues in the CDR3. Germline V lookup: CDR1 SGHRS, CDR2 YFSETQ. In DNA form, the CDR3 reads TGCGCCAGCAGCTTCCCGGGGGTAGACGGTGGCGGCTACACCTCC. Translating it yields CASSFPGVDGGGYTS.

This clone was observed a few times. The gene calls are TRBV27 and TRBJ2-6, with D possibly being TRBD2 (5 bases). Germline CDR1 MNHEY, CDR2 SMNVEV (reference sequence). There are 15 residues in the CDR3. V dropped 2 bases and J dropped 1 base, with 6 bases sitting between them. Written as DNA, the CDR3 is TGTGCCAGCAGTTTAGAGGGTTCTGGGGCCAACGTCCTGACTTTC. It specifies CASSLEGSGANVLTF.

This chain joins TRBV30 and TRBJ2-5, with 9 bases matching TRBD2. Unmatched junction bases numbered 7, after V lost 5 bases and J lost 9 bases. The CDR3 sequence is 12 residues long. CDR1 GTSNPN and CDR2 SVGIG come from the germline V gene (reference sequence). The chain's CDR3 is CAWGTSPQAQYF. The CDR3 DNA follows: TGTGCCTGGGGGACTAGCCCTCAAGCCCAGTACTTC.

The chain recombines TRBV19 with TRBJ2-5, with unresolved D. V was clipped by 4 bases and J by 7 bases, with 7 bases between them. The CDR3 is 11 residues long. In germline, CDR1 is LNHDA, CDR2 SQIVND (reference sequence). In DNA, the CDR3 is TGTGCCAGTAGTACCGGGTGGACCCAGTACTTC. As protein: CASSTGWTQYF.